This T cell receptor beta chain was identified in a study of cytotoxic CD8 clonotypes in ibrutinib-treated CLL (dated by TCRdb to about 2021). Broadly, across the study: The cohort was composed of 11 relapsed/refractory and approximately 14 treatment-naive patients; IGHV unmutated status was identified in 17 to 18 patients. Longitudinal samples were available for about 30% of the 86 trial participants. Every remission and progressive disease sample was obtained while ibrutinib was still being received by the patients. On average, each sample had approximately 260,000 productive templates and more than 85,000 productive rearrangements. Response samples were obtained after a median of 12 months of treatment, with a range of roughly 6 to 40 months. Cryopreserved peripheral blood mononuclear cells were collected before treatment, at response, and at either disease progression or sustained remission. Partial responses were observed in 24 patients and complete responses in 2; after a median follow-up of around 64 months, remission was maintained in 15 or so patients and progression was observed in approximately twelve. The research as a whole found: Baseline clonality was found to be higher than that of age-matched healthy donors and was strongly correlated with circulating CD8+ T-cell counts. At ibrutinib response clonality went up, during sustained remission it held steady, and at progression it dropped back toward baseline. Sampling times were not matched between patients in sustained remission and patients whose disease was progressing, and lymph node repertoires were not examined. Public clonotypes were found to be uncommon and were observed to contract or remain stable during treatment; the increase in clonality was shown to reflect expansion of private clonotypes at ibrutinib response.

About this clone: Its recognized antigen is unknown. No base quality information exists; no much larger clone differs at one position.

The meaning of the sample's time point label: approximately 25 months on ibrutinib. For TCR beta library preparation, roughly 1.8 micrograms of genomic DNA was extracted from cryopreserved PBMCs. Longitudinal blood samples from CLL patients on ibrutinib monotherapy were analyzed using high-throughput TCR beta sequencing. The patients were enrolled in a single-center, open-label phase 2 trial of ibrutinib monotherapy. The CDR3 goes from the cysteine to the phenylalanine over 14 residues. The only DNA kept is the CDR3, 42 bases in frame from the first base. Trimming leaves V shorter by 8 bases and J shorter by 1 base, with the junction holding 4 bases beyond the gene matches. Sequences MNHEY (CDR1) and SVGAGI (CDR2) are obtained from the germline V gene. Each clonotype received, on average, 10x coverage in deep resolution sequencing performed on a MiSeq, where the target depth lay between 1 in 1 million and 1 in 200,000 T cells. TCR beta libraries were generated with the immunoSEQ hsTCRB Kit. As for the original processing: Data were analyzed with ImmunoSEQ Data Assistant and ImmunoSEQ Analyzer, with V, D and J genes assigned per IMGT definitions. Clonality, with values ranging from 0 to 1, was calculated as one minus the normalized Shannon entropy of productive rearrangement frequencies. Public clonotype analysis was restricted to overrepresented clonotypes comprising at least 0.05% of each patient's repertoire. Roughly 13 repertoires from age-matched healthy donors, obtained from immuneACCESS, served as clonality controls. TCRdb stores this immuneACCESS table with in-frame sequences only. Part of the clones is absent; in the studies checked, under half of the shortfall reflects unresolved V genes, and no reason is known for the rest. V, J and clone size were drawn from that table, and D and trimming were deduced from the DNA. The sample contains 250,000 or so clones, roughly 70% of them found a single time. Clones ranked in the top ten supply roughly 14% of the sample.

The chain is assembled from TRBV6-5 and TRBJ2-1; TRBD1 fits 8 bases in the junction. The specimen was PBMCs, collected after 24 months of ibrutinib treatment. The TCR comes from a human donor with chronic lymphocytic leukemia. The nucleotides read TGTGCCAGCGGACAGGGAGTTTCCTACAATGAGCAGTTCTTC. This is translated as CASGQGVSYNEQFF.